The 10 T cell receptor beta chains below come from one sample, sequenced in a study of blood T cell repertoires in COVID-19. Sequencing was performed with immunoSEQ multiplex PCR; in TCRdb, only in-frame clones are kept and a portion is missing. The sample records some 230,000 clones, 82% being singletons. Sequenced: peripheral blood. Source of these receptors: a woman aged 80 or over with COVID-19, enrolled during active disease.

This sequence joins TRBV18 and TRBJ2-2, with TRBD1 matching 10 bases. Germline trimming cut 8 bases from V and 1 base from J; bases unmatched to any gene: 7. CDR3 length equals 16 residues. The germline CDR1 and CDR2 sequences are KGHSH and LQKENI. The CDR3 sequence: CASTNWDRGNTGELFF. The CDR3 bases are TGTGCCAGCACAAACTGGGACAGGGGGAACACCGGGGAGCTGTTTTTT. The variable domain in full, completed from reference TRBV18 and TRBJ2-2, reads NAGVMQNPRHLVRRRGQEARLRCSPMKGHSHVYWYRQLPEEGLKFMVYLQKENIIDESGMPKERFSAEFPKEGPSILRIQQVVRGDSAAYFCASTNWDRGNTGELFFGEGSRLTVL.

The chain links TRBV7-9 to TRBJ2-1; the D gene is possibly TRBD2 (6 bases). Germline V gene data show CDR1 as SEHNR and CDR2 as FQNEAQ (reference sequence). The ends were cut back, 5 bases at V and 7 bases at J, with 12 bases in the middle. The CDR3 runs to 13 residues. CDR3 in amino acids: CASSLYGGNEQFF. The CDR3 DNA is TGTGCCAGCAGCCTTTATGGAGGGAATGAGCAGTTCTTC.

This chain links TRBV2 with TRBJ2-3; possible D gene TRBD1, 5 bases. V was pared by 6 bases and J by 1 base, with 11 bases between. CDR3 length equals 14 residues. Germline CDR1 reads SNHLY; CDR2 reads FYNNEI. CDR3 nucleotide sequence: TGTGCCAGCAGATTCCAACAGGGCACAGATACGCAGTATTTT. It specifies CASRFQQGTDTQYF.

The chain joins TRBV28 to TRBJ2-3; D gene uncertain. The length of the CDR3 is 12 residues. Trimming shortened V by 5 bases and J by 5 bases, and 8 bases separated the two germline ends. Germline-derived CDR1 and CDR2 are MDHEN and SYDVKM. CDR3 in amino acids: CASSPPGDTQYF. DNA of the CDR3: TGTGCCAGCAGTCCCCCGGGAGATACGCAGTATTTT.

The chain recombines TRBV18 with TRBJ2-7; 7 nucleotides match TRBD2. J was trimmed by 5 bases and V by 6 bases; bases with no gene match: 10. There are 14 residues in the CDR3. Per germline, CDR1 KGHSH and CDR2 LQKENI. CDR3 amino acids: CASSRSGGSDEQYF. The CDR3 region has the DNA TGTGCCAGCTCCCGGTCGGGGGGTTCGGACGAGCAGTACTTC.

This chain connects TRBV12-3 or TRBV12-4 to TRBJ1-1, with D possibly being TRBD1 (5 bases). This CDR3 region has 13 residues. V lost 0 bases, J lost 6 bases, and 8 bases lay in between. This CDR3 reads CASSLAQGAEAFF. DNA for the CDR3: TGTGCCAGCAGTTTAGCGCAGGGCGCTGAAGCTTTCTTT.

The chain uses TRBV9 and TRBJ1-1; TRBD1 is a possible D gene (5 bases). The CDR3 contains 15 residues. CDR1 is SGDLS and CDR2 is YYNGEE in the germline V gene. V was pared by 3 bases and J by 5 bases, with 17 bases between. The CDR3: CASSDEQGFRTEAFF. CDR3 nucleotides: TGTGCCAGCAGCGACGAGCAGGGTTTCAGGACTGAAGCTTTCTTT.

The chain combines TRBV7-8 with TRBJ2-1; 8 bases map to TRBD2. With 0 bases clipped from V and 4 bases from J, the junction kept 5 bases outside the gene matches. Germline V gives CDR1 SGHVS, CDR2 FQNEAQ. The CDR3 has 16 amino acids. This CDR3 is CASSLARASGYNEQFF. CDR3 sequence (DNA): TGTGCCAGCAGCTTAGCGCGCGCTAGCGGGTACAATGAGCAGTTCTTC.

The CDR3 here is CASSQPGLALYNEQFF. The CDR3 DNA follows: TGTGCCAGCAGCCAGCCGGGACTAGCGCTTTACAATGAGCAGTTCTTC. The rearrangement joins TRBV3-1 (or the pseudogene TRBV3-2) to TRBJ2-1; 10 bases match TRBD2. CDR3 size: 16 residues. With 3 bases clipped from V and 4 bases from J, the junction kept 6 bases outside the gene matches. The germline CDR1 and CDR2 sequences are LGHDT and YNNKEL (reference sequence).

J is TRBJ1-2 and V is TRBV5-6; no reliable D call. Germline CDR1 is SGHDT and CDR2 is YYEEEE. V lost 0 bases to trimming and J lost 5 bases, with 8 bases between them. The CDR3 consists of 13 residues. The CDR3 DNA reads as TGTGCCAGCAGCTTGGAATATGAGTATGGCTACACCTTC. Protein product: CASSLEYEYGYTF.